The present T cell receptor (beta chain) was sequenced within a study of T cells in Graves' hyperthyroidism and ophthalmopathy. Study-level background: Any treatment followed the collection of peripheral blood at initial diagnosis. Points from the study as a whole: Most thyroid-expanded clonotypes above 0.001 were also found in blood.

Amplification yielded TCR beta CDR3 regions, with RNA transcripts as the source. First-round RT-PCR targeting the TCR CDR3 was performed with the HTBI primer set. TCRdb reprocessed the multiplex PCR reads via MiXCR and lists one record per CDR3 protein. In the table there are some 530,000 distinct CDR3 sequences, about 22% of which are singletons. Any patient presenting with uncontrolled infection, other autoimmune disease, pregnancy or lactation was left out. The PBMCs were sourced from fresh peripheral blood (about 10 ml). V was trimmed by 0 bases and J by 3 bases, leaving 13 bases between them. The CDR3 loop spans 15 amino acids. CDR1 is SGHRS, CDR2 YFSETQ, per germline. Comment on this clonotype: Its antigen is as yet unknown.

Input material: blood. The chain carries TRBV5-1 and TRBJ2-7; D possibly corresponds to TRBD1 (5 bases). This TCR derives from a woman aged 70-85 years with Graves' ophthalmopathy. CDR3 sequence (DNA): TGCGCCAGCAGCTTGGAAACAGGTACAATCTACGAGCAGTACTTC. Its protein is CASSLETGTIYEQYF.